These T cell receptor beta chains were read from a single sample in a study of cytomegalovirus exposure and HLA in healthy donors. Method: immunoSEQ multiplex PCR; TCRdb's copy keeps in-frame clones and lacks some. The sample holds about 220,000 clones, over 60% seen once. Sequencing was done on a sample of PBMCs. All receptors derive from a man aged 18 to 30 in good health and CMV-seronegative. Each CDR3 is given with its conserved first and last residue. A D gene is named only where the DNA matches it firmly. For some rows the clone size is stated as once, few or many, or as a class when expanded; others skip it.

CDR3 length: 14
J gene: TRBJ1-1
V gene: TRBV18
D gene: -
clone size: -
CDR3 DNA: TGTGCCAGCTCACCAAGTCGGTTGAACACTGAAGCTTTCTTT
CDR3 protein: CASSPSRLNTEAFF

CDR3 length: 15
J gene: TRBJ2-2
V gene: TRBV15
D gene: -
clone size: once
CDR3 DNA: TGTGCCACCAGCAGAAACGGGGCGAACACCGGGGAGCTGTTTTTT
CDR3 protein: CATSRNGANTGELFF

CDR3 length: 11
J gene: TRBJ1-2
V gene: TRBV30
D gene: -
clone size: -
CDR3 DNA: TGTGCCTGGAACGAAGGGGGTGGCTACACCTTC
CDR3 protein: CAWNEGGGYTF

CDR3 length: 13
J gene: TRBJ2-3
V gene: TRBV11-2
D gene: -
clone size: once
CDR3 DNA: TGTGCCAGCAGCGTGACTCGCACAGATACGCAGTATTTT
CDR3 protein: CASSVTRTDTQYF

CDR3 length: 14
J gene: TRBJ2-5
V gene: TRBV11-2
D gene: TRBD1
clone size: -
CDR3 DNA: TGTGCCAGCACCACTGACAGGGGGCGAGAGACCCAGTACTTC
CDR3 protein: CASTTDRGRETQYF

CDR3 length: 16
J gene: TRBJ1-3
V gene: TRBV2
D gene: -
clone size: -
CDR3 DNA: TGTGCCAGCAGTGAGGGGAAGGCGGGCTCTGGAAACACCATATATTTT
CDR3 protein: CASSEGKAGSGNTIYF

CDR3 length: 15
J gene: TRBJ2-3
V gene: TRBV4-2
D gene: -
clone size: -
CDR3 DNA: TGTGCCAGCAGCCAAGTGCTAGCTAGCACAGATACGCAGTATTTT
CDR3 protein: CASSQVLASTDTQYF

CDR3 length: 15
J gene: TRBJ2-3
V gene: TRBV28
D gene: -
clone size: -
CDR3 DNA: TGTGCCAGCAGTGTCGCCGTCACTAGCACAGATACGCAGTATTTT
CDR3 protein: CASSVAVTSTDTQYF

CDR3 length: 17
J gene: TRBJ2-1
V gene: TRBV5-1
D gene: TRBD2
clone size: -
CDR3 DNA: TGCGCCAGCAGCCAGCGGGAGACCTTTAGCTCCTACAATGAGCAGTTCTTC
CDR3 protein: CASSQRETFSSYNEQFF

CDR3 length: 15
J gene: TRBJ1-5
V gene: TRBV28
D gene: TRBD1
clone size: -
CDR3 DNA: TGTGCCAGCAGCCCCCCCCGGACAGGGAGTCAGCCCCAGCATTTT
CDR3 protein: CASSPPRTGSQPQHF

CDR3 length: 16
J gene: TRBJ2-1
V gene: TRBV19
D gene: TRBD2
clone size: -
CDR3 DNA: TGTGCCAGTAGTATAGTGTCAGCGGGAGGGGGTAGTGAGCAGTTCTTC
CDR3 protein: CASSIVSAGGGSEQFF

CDR3 length: 16
J gene: TRBJ2-7
V gene: TRBV11-2
D gene: TRBD2
clone size: -
CDR3 DNA: TGTGCCAGCAGCCCACTAAGCGGGAGGAGCTCCTACGAGCAGTACTTC
CDR3 protein: CASSPLSGRSSYEQYF

CDR3 length: 14
J gene: TRBJ1-1
V gene: TRBV6-5
D gene: -
clone size: -
CDR3 DNA: TGTGCCAGCAGTTACTCGAACACAGGTAATGAAGCTTTCTTT
CDR3 protein: CASSYSNTGNEAFF

CDR3 length: 16
J gene: TRBJ2-2
V gene: TRBV7-9
D gene: TRBD1
clone size: few
CDR3 DNA: TGTGCCAGCAGCCCCTACCGGGACAGGGTGAGCGGGGAGCTGTTTTTT
CDR3 protein: CASSPYRDRVSGELFF

CDR3 length: 15
J gene: TRBJ1-2
V gene: TRBV19
D gene: -
clone size: -
CDR3 DNA: TGTGCCAGTAGTAGCCGGGTCCCGAGCGGCTATGGCTACACCTTC
CDR3 protein: CASSSRVPSGYGYTF

CDR3 length: 15
J gene: TRBJ2-7
V gene: TRBV6-5
D gene: -
clone size: -
CDR3 DNA: TGTGCCAGCAGCCGGCCCTTAGCGGACTCCTACGAGCAGTACTTC
CDR3 protein: CASSRPLADSYEQYF

CDR3 length: 11
J gene: TRBJ1-1
V gene: TRBV7-9
D gene: -
clone size: -
CDR3 DNA: TGTGCCAGCAGCGAGGGCACTGAAGCTTTCTTT
CDR3 protein: CASSEGTEAFF

CDR3 length: 13
J gene: TRBJ1-1
V gene: TRBV7-6
D gene: -
clone size: -
CDR3 DNA: TGTGCCAGTGGGGGACAACCAAACACTGAAGCTTTCTTT
CDR3 protein: CASGGQPNTEAFF

CDR3 length: 17
J gene: TRBJ2-5
V gene: TRBV7-8
D gene: -
clone size: -
CDR3 DNA: TGTGCCAGCAGCTCTCGACTGGAGATTGCCAAAAAAGAGACCCAGTACTTC
CDR3 protein: CASSSRLEIAKKETQYF

CDR3 length: 16
J gene: TRBJ2-1
V gene: TRBV27
D gene: -
clone size: -
CDR3 DNA: TGTGCCAGCAGTTTAGAAGGCAGGGGAGTAGACAATGAGCAGTTCTTC
CDR3 protein: CASSLEGRGVDNEQFF

CDR3 length: 15
J gene: TRBJ2-7
V gene: TRBV6-5
D gene: -
clone size: -
CDR3 DNA: TGTGCCAGCAGTCCGATGGCAGGGCATCACTACGAGCAGTACTTC
CDR3 protein: CASSPMAGHHYEQYF

CDR3 length: 15
J gene: TRBJ2-1
V gene: TRBV19
D gene: TRBD2
clone size: -
CDR3 DNA: TGTGCCAGTAGTATCGCCGCACTAGCGAACAATGAGCAGTTCTTC
CDR3 protein: CASSIAALANNEQFF

CDR3 length: 15
J gene: TRBJ1-4
V gene: TRBV6-6
D gene: -
clone size: few
CDR3 DNA: TGTGCCAGCAGTTACCTAGGGGCGTATAATGAAAAACTGTTTTTT
CDR3 protein: CASSYLGAYNEKLFF

CDR3 length: 16
J gene: TRBJ1-5
V gene: TRBV9
D gene: -
clone size: -
CDR3 DNA: TGTGCCAGCAGCCCACGGGGGGACGGCTGGAATCAGCCCCAGCATTTT
CDR3 protein: CASSPRGDGWNQPQHF

CDR3 length: 17
J gene: TRBJ2-2
V gene: TRBV7-2
D gene: TRBD2
clone size: -
CDR3 DNA: TGTGCCAGCAGCTTAGATCCGCGGGGGGGGAACACCGGGGAGCTGTTTTTT
CDR3 protein: CASSLDPRGGNTGELFF

CDR3 length: 13
J gene: TRBJ1-5
V gene: TRBV2
D gene: -
clone size: -
CDR3 DNA: TGTGCCAGCAGCGACAGTGGAGTAAGACCCCAGCATTTT
CDR3 protein: CASSDSGVRPQHF

CDR3 length: 13
J gene: TRBJ2-7
V gene: TRBV28
D gene: -
clone size: -
CDR3 DNA: TGTGCCAGCAGACTCTCGAGCTCCTACGAGCAGTACTTC
CDR3 protein: CASRLSSSYEQYF

CDR3 length: 14
J gene: TRBJ1-1
V gene: TRBV6-5
D gene: -
clone size: -
CDR3 DNA: TGTGCCAGCGGTAGACAGTCTTGGATCCCTGAAGCTTTCTTT
CDR3 protein: CASGRQSWIPEAFF

CDR3 length: 15
J gene: TRBJ2-7
V gene: TRBV27
D gene: TRBD2
clone size: -
CDR3 DNA: TGTGCCAGCAGTTTACAGTTAGCGGGTCCTTGGGAGCAGTACTTC
CDR3 protein: CASSLQLAGPWEQYF

CDR3 length: 14
J gene: TRBJ1-4
V gene: TRBV6-6
D gene: -
clone size: once
CDR3 DNA: TGTGCCAGCAGTTACATTTACGGTAATGAAAAACTGTTTTTT
CDR3 protein: CASSYIYGNEKLFF

CDR3 length: 19
J gene: TRBJ2-4
V gene: TRBV6-1
D gene: TRBD2
clone size: -
CDR3 DNA: TGTGCCAGCAGTGAAGTGGGACTAGCGGGAGCCGGCGCCAAAAACATTCAGTACTTC
CDR3 protein: CASSEVGLAGAGAKNIQYF

CDR3 length: 13
J gene: TRBJ1-1
V gene: TRBV18
D gene: -
clone size: few
CDR3 DNA: TGTGCCAGCTCGGTGAGCCTCGATGCTGAAGCTTTCTTT
CDR3 protein: CASSVSLDAEAFF

CDR3 length: 12
J gene: TRBJ1-2
V gene: TRBV5-1
D gene: -
clone size: -
CDR3 DNA: TGCGCCAGCAGCTTTCTCACAGGGGGCTACACCTTC
CDR3 protein: CASSFLTGGYTF